One sample yielded the 29 T cell receptor beta chains listed below, sequenced in a study of shared clonotypes between healthy human individuals. Libraries were prepared by immunoSEQ multiplex PCR; TCRdb keeps only in-frame clonotypes and omits some of them. The table lists roughly 2,000,000 clones, over 85% of them singletons. Selected positively for CCR7 and CD45RO-negative, naive CD8 cells excluded terminally differentiated effector memory CD45RA+ cells. The specimen sequenced was naive CD8+ T cells from PBMCs. The receptors come from a man between 18 and 35 years old in good health. Some clones in this sample may be carry-over from other donors' samples.

The rearrangement uses TRBV9 and TRBJ2-1, with D uncertain. The CDR3 contains 13 residues. CDR1 is SGDLS, CDR2 YYNGEE, per germline. Trimming shortened V by 0 bases and J by 4 bases, and 5 bases separated the two germline ends. CDR3 sequence reads: CASSVVGYNEQFF. The CDR3 nucleotides read TGTGCCAGCAGCGTAGTAGGGTACAATGAGCAGTTCTTC.

The chain has TRBV6-1 and TRBJ2-7; 8 nucleotides line up with TRBD2. Germline-derived CDR1 and CDR2 are MNHNS and SASEGT. This CDR3 comprises 14 residues. Trimming cost V 7 bases and J 2 bases; bases outside gene matches: 7. In DNA form, the CDR3 reads TGTGCCAGCATCGCGCCGGGACTAGCCTACGAGCAGTACTTC. It translates to CASIAPGLAYEQYF.

V is TRBV7-8 and J is TRBJ2-1; tentatively, D is TRBD1 or TRBD2 (5 bases each). This CDR3 is built from 16 residues. V was cut by 1 base and J by 2 bases, with 12 bases left in between. CDR1 SGHVS and CDR2 FQNEAQ come from the germline V gene. CDR3 loop: CASSLDRRDPYNEQFF. The DNA for the CDR3 is TGTGCCAGCAGCTTAGACAGACGGGACCCCTACAATGAGCAGTTCTTC.

This clone came up once. This chain connects TRBV7-8 to TRBJ2-1; unclear D gene. CDR1 SGHVS and CDR2 FQNEAQ come from the germline V gene. The CDR3 totals 16 residues. V dropped 3 bases and J dropped 3 bases, with 15 bases sitting between them. This CDR3 reads CASSFGVKSLYNEQFF. The CDR3 region has the DNA TGTGCCAGCAGCTTCGGAGTCAAGTCTCTCTACAATGAGCAGTTCTTC.

With respect to this clone: In the same sample, other DNA sequences code for this CDR3. The V gene is TRBV28, the J gene TRBJ1-4; 9 nucleotides agree with TRBD1. Germline CDR1 MDHEN, CDR2 SYDVKM. V was clipped by 4 bases and J by 0 bases; unmatched bases: 3. The length of the CDR3 is 16 residues. The CDR3 DNA reads TGTGCCAGCAGTTCGGACAGGGGCGCAACTAATGAAAAACTGTTTTTT. Amino acid sequence: CASSSDRGATNEKLFF.

A note on this clone: The same CDR3 is also encoded by other DNA sequences in this sample. The chain uses TRBV4-1 and TRBJ2-1; D is possibly TRBD2 (5 bases). The CDR3 loop spans 15 amino acids. The V end was cut by 1 base, the J end by 4 bases, with 11 bases between. Germline CDR1 MGHRA, CDR2 YSYEKL. For the CDR3, the DNA is TGCGCCAGCAGCCAAGGGACCGGCGGGTACAATGAGCAGTTCTTC. This sequence encodes CASSQGTGGYNEQFF.

The V and J genes are TRBV5-1 and TRBJ2-7; tentative D call: TRBD1 (6 bases). The CDR3 runs 15 residues. Trimming shortened V by 2 bases and J by 1 base, and 13 bases separated the two germline ends. Germline CDR1 reads SGHRS; CDR2 reads YFSETQ. Here the CDR3 DNA reads TGCGCCAGCAGCTTCGGCAGGGGCCAGTCCTACGAGCAGTACTTC. This encodes CASSFGRGQSYEQYF.

V is TRBV30 and J is TRBJ2-1; 8 bases fit TRBD2. The CDR3 is made up of 16 amino acids. Germline V gene data show CDR1 as GTSNPN and CDR2 as SVGIG (reference sequence). The V gene end was trimmed by 5 bases and the J gene end by 9 bases; junction bases not matched to a gene: 18. CDR3 sequence: CAWASLVSGSPIEQFF. CDR3 nucleotide sequence: TGTGCCTGGGCCTCCCTCGTAAGCGGGAGCCCTATTGAGCAGTTCTTC. Variable domain in full (rest from reference TRBV30 and TRBJ2-1): SQTIHQWPATLVQPVGSPLSLECTVEGTSNPNLYWYRQAAGRGLQLLFYSVGIGQISSEVPQNLSASRPQDRQFILSSKKLLLSDSGFYLCAWASLVSGSPIEQFFGPGTRLTVL.

The J gene is TRBJ2-3, the V gene TRBV7-8, with 7 bases matching TRBD2. The V and J ends lost 0 bases and 3 bases, in that order; junction bases with no gene match: 9. The CDR3 contains 17 residues. Looked up from germline, CDR1 is SGHVS and CDR2 is FQNEAQ. CDR3 nucleotide sequence: TGTGCCAGCAGCTTAGCGACGGCGGGAGTGCGGACAGATACGCAGTATTTT. Protein product: CASSLATAGVRTDTQYF.

The chain has TRBV6-5 and TRBJ2-7; no clear D. Germline-derived CDR1 and CDR2 are MNHEY and SVGAGI. This CDR3 is 12 amino acids long. V was clipped by 6 bases and J by 4 bases, with 10 bases between them. CDR3: CASRSVGYEQYF. The DNA of the CDR3 is TGTGCCAGCAGGTCTGTTGGGTACGAGCAGTACTTC.

This clone was observed a handful of times. The V gene is TRBV13, the J gene TRBJ2-2; D remains ambiguous. The V and J ends lost 5 bases and 4 bases respectively, with 14 bases between them. The CDR3 length is 15 residues. Germline values: CDR1 PRHDT, CDR2 FYEKMQ (reference sequence). The DNA of the CDR3 is TGTGCCAGCAGCCCGGGTAGAGGCGTCACCGGGGAGCTGTTTTTT. This codes for CASSPGRGVTGELFF.

The chain employs TRBV4-1 and TRBJ2-4; D tentatively reads TRBD1 or TRBD2 (5 bases each). Germline V gene data show CDR1 as MGHRA and CDR2 as YSYEKL. The CDR3 runs 14 residues. V was trimmed by 3 bases and J by 9 bases, leaving 15 bases between them. In nucleotides, the CDR3 is TGCGCCAGCAGCCACTTAGGGACCTCGCCCATTCAGTACTTC. Protein product: CASSHLGTSPIQYF.

CDR3: CASSLSLDGAQHF. CDR3 DNA: TGTGCCAGCAGTTTATCCTTGGATGGGGCCCAGCATTTT. The chain joins TRBV28 to TRBJ1-5; D is unclear. The germline gives CDR1 MDHEN, CDR2 SYDVKM. V was trimmed by 1 base and J by 11 bases, leaving 12 bases between them. This CDR3 has 13 amino acids. The variable domain in full, with the rest retrieved from reference TRBV28 and TRBJ1-5, is DVKVTQSSRYLVKRTGEKVFLECVQDMDHENMFWYRQDPGLGLRLIYFSYDVKMKEKGDIPEGYSVSREKKERFSLILESASTNQTSMYLCASSLSLDGAQHFGDGTRLSIL.

V and J are TRBV25-1 and TRBJ2-7; D unresolved. Trimming stripped 11 bases from V and 3 bases from J, with 8 bases between. The CDR3 length is 10 residues. Germline CDR1 reads MGHDK; CDR2 reads SYGVNS. CDR3 coding DNA: TGTGCCGCCGAAGGCTACGAGCAGTACTTC. It translates to CAAEGYEQYF.

The CDR3 here is CASRLGLGTEAFF. DNA for the CDR3: TGTGCCAGTCGGTTAGGGCTCGGGACTGAAGCTTTCTTT. The V call is TRBV19, the J call TRBJ1-1; D gene unclear. Between the trimmed V and J ends, which lost 8 bases and 5 bases, there was a span of 15 bases. This CDR3 spans 13 amino acids. From germline, CDR1 is LNHDA and CDR2 SQIVND (reference sequence).

This clone has only a few counts. The chain links TRBV6-5 to TRBJ1-1; D perhaps matches TRBD1 (5 bases). The CDR3 covers 15 residues. Germline CDR1 is MNHEY and CDR2 is SVGAGI. The V end was cut by 6 bases, the J end by 1 base, with 15 bases between. CDR3 sequence reads: CASRETGLQNTEAFF. The CDR3 coding sequence is TGTGCCAGCAGGGAGACGGGACTACAGAACACTGAAGCTTTCTTT.

The CDR3 coding sequence is TGTGCCAGCAGTCCCACCGGGGGCCAGCCTCATAATGAAAAACTGTTTTTT. Its protein product is CASSPTGGQPHNEKLFF. The V gene is TRBV28, the J gene TRBJ1-4; D may be TRBD1 (6 bases). The CDR3 spans 17 residues. V lost 5 bases and J lost 4, with 20 bases in between. Per the germline V gene, CDR1 is MDHEN and CDR2 is SYDVKM.

This sequence joins TRBV15 and TRBJ2-2; weak D call: TRBD2 (6 bases). The germline V gene encodes CDR1 LNHNV and CDR2 YYDKDF (reference sequence). Deletions cut 1 base from V and 0 bases from J, with 6 bases between. This CDR3 comprises 15 residues. The chain's CDR3 is CATSRGTTNTGELFF. In nucleotides, the CDR3 is TGTGCCACCAGCAGAGGGACTACGAACACCGGGGAGCTGTTTTTT.

This clone was seen just once. The chain joins TRBV4-3 to TRBJ2-6; TRBD1 might be the D (6 bases). The germline V gene encodes CDR1 LGHNA and CDR2 YSLEER. Trimming took 3 bases from V and 4 from J, leaving 13 bases between them. The CDR3 sequence is 16 residues long. The CDR3 reads CASSQDTGSGANVLTF. The CDR3 DNA reads as TGCGCCAGCAGCCAGGACACAGGGTCCGGGGCCAACGTCCTGACTTTC.

The rearrangement uses TRBV29-1 and TRBJ2-7; possibly TRBD1 for D (6 bases). From germline, CDR1 is SQVTM and CDR2 ANQGSEA. The V and J ends lost 4 bases and 5 bases respectively, with 18 bases between them. The CDR3 length is 14 residues. CDR3 sequence: CSVAGRQGSDEQYF. DNA for the CDR3: TGCAGCGTTGCCGGGCGGCAGGGGAGTGACGAGCAGTACTTC.

This chain uses TRBV9 with TRBJ1-3; no clear D. V was shortened by 4 bases and J by 0 bases, with 14 bases between the two germline ends. Germline lookup yields CDR1 SGDLS and CDR2 YYNGEE. CDR3 length: 16 residues. CDR3 residues: CASSSRQAFSGNTIYF. CDR3 sequence (DNA): TGTGCCAGCAGCTCACGCCAGGCGTTCTCTGGAAACACCATATATTTT.

The genes are TRBV7-8 and TRBJ2-7; D possibly matches TRBD1 or TRBD2 (5 bases each). Germline assignment: CDR1 SGHVS and CDR2 FQNEAQ. This CDR3 region has 14 residues. Deletions cut 1 base from V and 4 bases from J, with 11 bases between. The CDR3 DNA reads as TGTGCCAGCAGCTTAGGTGTCGGGGCATACGAGCAGTACTTC. Protein: CASSLGVGAYEQYF.

This chain joins TRBV7-9 and TRBJ2-2; 7 nucleotides line up with TRBD2. Germline V lookup: CDR1 SEHNR, CDR2 FQNEAQ (reference sequence). The J segment lost 0 bases and the V segment lost 11 bases, leaving 9 bases of the junction unmatched. The CDR3 has 15 amino acids. The CDR3 sequence is CAARPSGTNTGELFF. DNA for the CDR3: TGTGCCGCCAGACCTAGCGGAACGAACACCGGGGAGCTGTTTTTT.

The V gene is TRBV19, the J gene TRBJ2-3; D perhaps matches TRBD2 (5 bases). Germline-derived CDR1 and CDR2 are LNHDA and SQIVND (reference sequence). This CDR3 region has 17 residues. Trimming took 3 bases from V and 3 from J, leaving 19 bases between them. The CDR3 DNA is TGTGCCAGTAGTATGGGAGAATTGGGCATAAGGACAGATACGCAGTATTTT. Protein: CASSMGELGIRTDTQYF.

The chain employs TRBV5-4 and TRBJ2-7, with D possibly called TRBD1 or TRBD2 (5 bases each). Germline-derived CDR1 and CDR2 are SGHNT and YYREEE (reference sequence). Trimming left V 4 bases short and J 6 bases short, with 17 bases between. This CDR3 contains 14 residues. The CDR3: CASSSPGTPGEQYF. The CDR3 DNA reads as TGTGCCAGCAGCAGCCCCGGGACCCCCGGCGAGCAGTACTTC.

Concerning this clone itself: Other DNA sequences from this sample encode an identical CDR3 as well. The chain couples TRBV27 to TRBJ1-1, with D possibly TRBD1 on 5 matching bases. The CDR3 totals 14 residues. The ends were cut back, 5 bases at V and 4 bases at J, with 14 bases in the middle. Germline V CDR1 and CDR2: MNHEY, SMNVEV (reference sequence). The DNA of the CDR3 is TGTGCCAGCAGTCCGCAGGGAGGGAGCACTGAAGCTTTCTTT. Its protein product is CASSPQGGSTEAFF.

The rearrangement uses TRBV7-9 and TRBJ2-7; 10 positions agree with TRBD2. Germline V gene sequence: CDR1 SEHNR, CDR2 FQNEAQ (reference sequence). The J segment lost 1 base and the V segment lost 1 base, leaving 1 base of the junction unmatched. The CDR3 totals 15 residues. The CDR3 sequence is CASSLGSGRSYEQYF. The CDR3 nucleotides read TGTGCCAGCAGCTTAGGTAGCGGGAGGTCCTACGAGCAGTACTTC.

The table lists this clone with a few counts. The rearrangement uses TRBV29-1 and TRBJ1-1, with TRBD1 matching 7 bases. Germline V CDR1 and CDR2: SQVTM, ANQGSEA. The J segment lost 7 bases and the V segment lost 4 bases, leaving 9 bases of the junction unmatched. The CDR3 length is 13 residues. The CDR3 is CSVVDRIKDEAFF. CDR3 coding DNA: TGCAGCGTTGTGGACAGGATAAAAGATGAAGCTTTCTTT.

The CDR3 region has the DNA TGTGCCAGCAGCTCCGTCCCTAGCGGCTACGAGCAGTACTTC. Protein: CASSSVPSGYEQYF. The gene calls are TRBV28 and TRBJ2-7, with TRBD2 matching over 7 bases. Germline V CDR1 and CDR2: MDHEN, SYDVKM. The CDR3 is made up of 14 amino acids. V lost 6 bases and J lost 3; bases outside the gene matches: 8.